This paragraph reports one T cell receptor (beta chain). As yet, its antigen is unknown. Other autoimmune disease, uncontrolled infection, pregnancy and lactation led to exclusion. The starting material, around 9.3 ml of fresh peripheral blood, provided the PBMCs. The V gene's germline CDR1 is SEHNR and CDR2 FQNEAQ (reference sequence). V dropped 5 bases and J dropped 3; count of bases not matched to a gene: 5. The CDR3 totals 14 residues. The data stem from a study of Graves' ophthalmopathy and Graves' hyperthyroidism. General observations from the study: Distinction of ophthalmopathy from stable hyperthyroidism by a 13-signature model reached nearly 90% sensitivity and 65% to 83% specificity.

From RNA, the CDR3 regions of TCR beta chains were amplified and sequenced. HTBI-primed first-round RT-PCR preceded second-round multiplex PCR. TCRdb ran MiXCR on the multiplex PCR reads and lists one entry per CDR3 protein. The sample holds 660,000 or so distinct CDR3 sequences, about 38% seen once. V is TRBV7-9 and J is TRBJ2-7; 9 bases map to TRBD2. The sequence came from an adult man with Graves' ophthalmopathy. The sample taken for sequencing was peripheral blood. The CDR3 reads CASSPYSGSYEQYF. CDR3 nucleotides: TGTGCCAGCAGCCCCTATAGCGGGAGCTACGAGCAGTACTTC.